What follows are 30 T cell receptor beta chains derived from one specimen sequenced in a study of cytomegalovirus exposure and HLA in healthy donors. 60 Vbeta and 13 Jbeta primers were used in PCR. Generated by immunoSEQ multiplex PCR, the TCRdb table keeps only in-frame clones and is missing some. The sample carries over 40,000 clones, about three quarters recorded once. Sequencing input: PBMCs. Receptors originate from a woman between 35 and 50 years old in good health and CMV-seropositive.

The J gene is TRBJ2-1, the V gene TRBV30; no firm D call. Trimming left V 0 bases short and J 3 bases short, with 6 bases between. The CDR3 contains 13 residues. Looked up from germline, CDR1 is GTSNPN and CDR2 is SVGIG (reference sequence). CDR3 in DNA: TGTGCCTGGAGTGTTAGAAACTACAATGAGCAGTTCTTC. Amino acid sequence: CAWSVRNYNEQFF.

This clone was recorded only once. The chain uses TRBV6-1 and TRBJ2-1; D perhaps matches TRBD1 (6 bases). Trimming pared 6 bases from V and 3 bases from J, leaving 15 bases between. The CDR3 spans 15 residues. Germline CDR1 MNHNS, CDR2 SASEGT. CDR3 sequence: CASSIQGGLYNEQFF. Here the CDR3 DNA reads TGTGCCAGCAGCATTCAAGGGGGTCTCTACAATGAGCAGTTCTTC.

The chain carries TRBV21-1 and TRBJ2-7; the table's TRBD2 call for D was not verified on the DNA. TRBV21-1 is a recognized pseudogene. This CDR3 is 14 amino acids long. In DNA, the CDR3 is TGTGCCAGCAGGACCGGGACTAGTCAGTACGAGCAGTACTTC. It codes for CASRTGTSQYEQYF.

The V gene is TRBV6-5, the J gene TRBJ1-3, with TRBD1 identical over 8 bases. V trimming: 0 bases; J trimming: 4 bases; junction bases outside the gene matches: 2. Germline CDR1 MNHEY, CDR2 SVGAGI. This CDR3 contains 15 residues. DNA for the CDR3: TGTGCCAGCAGTTACTCAGGACAGGGAGGAAACACCATATATTTT. Protein sequence: CASSYSGQGGNTIYF.

The gene calls are TRBV6-5 and TRBJ2-3, with TRBD2 as a possible D gene (6 bases). Per the germline V gene, CDR1 is MNHEY and CDR2 is SVGAGI. This CDR3 region has 12 residues. Trimming took off 6 bases at V and 5 bases at J, with 9 bases between the two ends. The CDR3 protein is CASSPGGDTQYF. CDR3 bases: TGTGCCAGCAGCCCCGGGGGAGATACGCAGTATTTT.

V gene TRBV6-4 combines with J gene TRBJ1-1, with D possibly TRBD1 on 6 matching bases. Trimming removed 6 bases at V and 6 bases at J, with 11 bases between. CDR3 length: 12 amino acids. The germline V gene has CDR1 MRHNA and CDR2 SNTAGT. DNA for the CDR3: TGTGCCAGCAGCATGGGACAAGCTGAAGCTTTCTTT. Encoded protein: CASSMGQAEAFF.

This clone was detected a few times. The V gene is TRBV7-7, the J gene TRBJ1-5; no clear D. This CDR3 region has 12 residues. Per the germline V gene, CDR1 is SSHAT and CDR2 is FNYEAQ (reference sequence). CDR3: CPPAVGNQPQHF. CDR3 DNA sequence: TGTCCCCCGGCGGTGGGCAATCAGCCCCAGCATTTT.

J is TRBJ2-7 and V is TRBV2; 11 bases are shared with TRBD1. The J segment lost 1 base and the V segment lost 6 bases, leaving 8 bases of the junction unmatched. In germline, CDR1 is SNHLY, CDR2 FYNNEI. The CDR3 extends over 16 amino acids. CDR3 nucleotide sequence: TGTGCCAGCAGCGAATCTGGGACAGGGGGGTCCTACGAGCAGTACTTC. Its protein product is CASSESGTGGSYEQYF. Based on the CDR3 plus reference TRBV2 and TRBJ2-7, the full variable domain is EPEVTQTPSHQVTQMGQEVILRCVPISNHLYFYWYRQILGQKVEFLVSFYNNEISEKSEIFDDQFSVERPDGSNFTLKIRSTKLEDSAMYFCASSESGTGGSYEQYFGPGTRLTVT.

The V and J genes are TRBV4-3 and TRBJ2-1, with 8 bases aligning to TRBD2. The CDR3 runs to 17 residues. From germline, CDR1 is LGHNA and CDR2 YSLEER. Trimming removed 1 base from V and 5 bases from J; junction bases left unmatched: 10. CDR3 amino acids: CASSQVSGGRDDNEQFF. DNA for the CDR3: TGCGCCAGCAGCCAAGTGTCGGGGGGGCGGGATGACAATGAGCAGTTCTTC.

The CDR3 region is CASSLQVRESPLHF. CDR3 DNA sequence: TGTGCCAGCAGCCTACAGGTTAGAGAGTCACCCCTCCACTTT. The chain has TRBV14 and TRBJ1-6, with D possibly being TRBD1 (5 bases). CDR1 and CDR2 from the germline V gene are SGHDN and FVKESK. The CDR3 loop spans 14 amino acids. The V and J ends lost 4 bases and 10 bases respectively, with 14 bases between them.

This chain uses TRBV7-2 with TRBJ1-5, with 8 bases fitting TRBD1. Per germline, CDR1 SGHTA and CDR2 FQGNSA. The trim removed 5 bases at V and 7 bases at J, leaving 13 bases unmatched. The CDR3 is 16 residues long. CDR3 sequence reads: CASSRPAGQGGQPQHF. The CDR3 region has the DNA TGTGCCAGCAGCCGACCCGCAGGACAGGGCGGGCAGCCCCAGCATTTT.

This clone has a handful of counts. This sequence joins TRBV7-2 and TRBJ2-5; 10 bases fit TRBD2. This CDR3 spans 16 amino acids. Germline-derived CDR1 and CDR2 are SGHTA and FQGNSA. V lost 5 bases to trimming and J lost 3 bases; unmatched junction nucleotides: 9. The CDR3 is CASSRQAGLAEETQYF. The CDR3 nucleotides are TGTGCCAGCAGCCGTCAAGCTGGACTAGCGGAAGAGACCCAGTACTTC.

The DNA of the CDR3 is TGTGCCAGCAGCTCCAGGGAGGGGCAATCACCCCTCCACTTT. Its translation: CASSSREGQSPLHF. V is TRBV13 and J is TRBJ1-6, with a possible D match to TRBD1 (5 bases). V was clipped by 4 bases and J by 10 bases, with 14 bases between them. In germline, CDR1 is PRHDT, CDR2 FYEKMQ (reference sequence). The CDR3 loop spans 14 amino acids.

The chain carries TRBV21-1 and TRBJ2-5; the table's D gene call, TRBD2, was not cross checked with the DNA. TRBV21-1 is a listed pseudogene. This CDR3 region has 16 residues. The chain's CDR3 is CASSPLAGAHQETQYF. For the CDR3, the DNA is TGTGCCAGCAGCCCACTAGCGGGGGCCCATCAAGAGACCCAGTACTTC.

This clone came up a few times. The J gene is TRBJ2-3, the V gene TRBV6-5; TRBD2 is a possible D gene (5 bases). The CDR3 extends over 14 amino acids. Trimming took off 0 bases at V and 5 bases at J, with 9 bases between the two ends. Germline V gene data show CDR1 as MNHEY and CDR2 as SVGAGI. CDR3: CASSYSSALDTQYF. The CDR3, as DNA: TGTGCCAGCAGTTACTCTAGCGCGTTAGATACGCAGTATTTT.

The gene calls are TRBV7-9 and TRBJ2-1; 9 bases agree with TRBD1. V gave up 5 bases and J gave up 8 bases; unmatched junction bases: 10. The CDR3 sequence is 15 residues long. The germline gives CDR1 SEHNR, CDR2 FQNEAQ (reference sequence). The CDR3 DNA reads TGTGCCAGCAGCCCTCGGGACAGGGCGGCTGATGAGCAGTTCTTC. This gives the protein CASSPRDRAADEQFF.

This clone was seen a handful of times. The CDR3 loop is CASSPGLARKDTQYF. CDR3 coding DNA: TGTGCCAGCAGCCCTGGGCTAGCGCGGAAGGATACGCAGTATTTT. This sequence joins TRBV7-2 and TRBJ2-3; TRBD2 is a possible D gene (6 bases). Between the trimmed V and J ends, which lost 5 bases and 6 bases, there was a span of 18 bases. The germline V gene encodes CDR1 SGHTA and CDR2 FQGNSA. The CDR3 has 15 amino acids. Based on the CDR3 plus reference TRBV7-2 and TRBJ2-3, the full variable domain is GAGVSQSPSNKVTEKGKDVELRCDPISGHTALYWYRQSLGQGLEFLIYFQGNSAPDKSGLPSDRFSAERTGGSVSTLTIQRTQQEDSAVYLCASSPGLARKDTQYFGPGTRLTVL.

In this sample, this clone turned up a few times. V gene TRBV11-2 combines with J gene TRBJ2-3; D is possibly TRBD2 (7 bases). The CDR3 extends over 15 amino acids. V gave up 5 bases and J gave up 5 bases, with 17 bases separating them. Germline lookup yields CDR1 SGHAT and CDR2 FQNNGV. CDR3 sequence: CASSQVGGARDTQYF. CDR3 sequence (DNA): TGTGCCAGCAGCCAAGTGGGGGGGGCCAGAGATACGCAGTATTTT.

The chain employs TRBV20-1 and TRBJ2-5; D ambiguous. Deletions cut 3 bases from V and 1 base from J, with 3 bases between. The length of the CDR3 is 11 residues. Germline values: CDR1 DFQATT, CDR2 SNEGSKA (reference sequence). CDR3 region: CSASFQETQYF. In DNA form, the CDR3 reads TGCAGTGCTAGCTTCCAAGAGACCCAGTACTTC.

The genes are TRBV29-1 and TRBJ1-1, with a weak D call TRBD1 (5 bases). Trimming took off 4 bases at V and 1 base at J, with 10 bases between the two ends. CDR1 is SQVTM and CDR2 is ANQGSEA in the germline V gene. The CDR3 covers 13 residues. This CDR3 reads CSVGAGGNTEAFF. The CDR3 bases are TGCAGCGTTGGCGCGGGGGGGAACACTGAAGCTTTCTTT.

DNA of the CDR3: TGTGCCAGCAGCCACGATGGGGGGGCCAGTTCCGAGCAGTACTTC. Its translation is CASSHDGGASSEQYF. J is TRBJ2-7 and V is TRBV7-2; D is possibly TRBD2 (7 bases). The CDR3 is 15 amino acids. V dropped 5 bases and J dropped 6 bases, with 20 bases sitting between them. In germline, CDR1 is SGHTA, CDR2 FQGNSA. Drawing the rest from reference TRBV7-2 and TRBJ2-7, the complete variable domain is GAGVSQSPSNKVTEKGKDVELRCDPISGHTALYWYRQSLGQGLEFLIYFQGNSAPDKSGLPSDRFSAERTGGSVSTLTIQRTQQEDSAVYLCASSHDGGASSEQYFGPGTRLTVT.

Here the CDR3 DNA reads TGCGCCAGCAGCTTGCCACAAGAGACCCAGTACTTC. This sequence encodes CASSLPQETQYF. The V call is TRBV5-1, the J call TRBJ2-5; D unclear. The V end was cut by 1 base, the J end by 2 bases, with 3 bases between. Germline loops: CDR1 SGHRS, CDR2 YFSETQ. The CDR3 contains 12 residues.

The V call is TRBV29-1, the J call TRBJ2-7; 8 bases match TRBD1. CDR1 and CDR2 (germline): SQVTM, ANQGSEA. The ends lost 6 bases at V and 1 base at J; junction bases unmatched: 8. This CDR3 region has 14 residues. The CDR3 loop reads CSVFGQGGSYEQYF. CDR3 nucleotide sequence: TGCAGCGTCTTCGGACAGGGTGGGTCCTACGAGCAGTACTTC.

This clone was found a few times. CDR3 sequence: CASTLPPGAEAFF. The CDR3 coding sequence is TGTGCCAGCACCCTGCCCCCAGGGGCTGAAGCTTTCTTT. The V call is TRBV27, the J call TRBJ1-1; a possible D gene is TRBD1 (6 bases). Germline assignment: CDR1 MNHEY and CDR2 SMNVEV (reference sequence). The germline V and J ends were trimmed by 7 bases and 6 bases, with 15 bases remaining between them. The CDR3 contains 13 residues.

This clone was seen only once. The chain employs TRBV7-8 and TRBJ1-5; no clear D gene. The germline gives CDR1 SGHVS, CDR2 FQNEAQ. Trimming removed 2 bases from V and 7 bases from J, with 18 bases in between. The CDR3 extends over 16 amino acids. CDR3 region: CASSLRTAAKTQPQHF. The CDR3 bases are TGTGCCAGCAGCTTAAGAACGGCGGCAAAAACACAGCCCCAGCATTTT.

This clone showed up just a few times. V gene TRBV23-1 combines with J gene TRBJ1-4; maybe TRBD1 (5 bases). TRBV23-1 is assigned to the ORF class and has an uncertain function. V gave up 6 bases and J gave up 6 bases, with 20 bases separating them. The CDR3 has 16 amino acids. This chain's CDR3 is CASSSLGGAHYEKLFF. CDR3 DNA sequence: TGCGCCAGCAGCTCCCTCGGAGGGGCCCACTATGAAAAACTGTTTTTT.

V usage is TRBV7-8 and J usage is TRBJ2-1; TRBD2 aligns across 8 bases. J was trimmed by 7 bases and V by 5 bases; bases with no gene match: 7. The CDR3 is 14 residues long. Germline assignment: CDR1 SGHVS and CDR2 FQNEAQ. The CDR3 loop reads CASSPGTRVNEQFF. The CDR3 DNA is TGTGCCAGCAGCCCCGGGACTAGGGTGAATGAGCAGTTCTTC.

This clone was observed a few times. V gene TRBV11-1 combines with J gene TRBJ2-3, with D possibly TRBD1 on 6 matching bases. Germline assignment: CDR1 SGHAT and CDR2 FQDESV (reference sequence). The CDR3 is 15 amino acids. Deletions cut 5 bases from V and 4 bases from J, with 16 bases between. The DNA of the CDR3 is TGTGCCAGCAGCAGCGAGGGGGACCTGTCAGATACGCAGTATTTT. This codes for CASSSEGDLSDTQYF.

The chain has TRBV9 and TRBJ1-2; D uncertain. In germline, CDR1 is SGDLS, CDR2 YYNGEE. The CDR3 consists of 13 residues. V lost 2 bases and J 2 bases, leaving 7 bases between the germline ends. CDR3 DNA: TGTGCCAGCAGCGTCTCGGGGAACTATGGCTACACCTTC. Residues: CASSVSGNYGYTF. Together with reference TRBV9 and TRBJ1-2, the CDR3 gives the full variable domain: DSGVTQTPKHLITATGQRVTLRCSPRSGDLSVYWYQQSLDQGLQFLIQYYNGEERAKGNILERFSAQQFPDLHSELNLSSLELGDSALYFCASSVSGNYGYTFGSGTRLTVV.

The chain links TRBV27 to TRBJ1-1; D is unresolved. The ends were cut back, 5 bases at V and 2 bases at J, with 9 bases in the middle. The CDR3 has 13 amino acids. The V gene's germline CDR1 is MNHEY and CDR2 SMNVEV (reference sequence). The chain's CDR3 is CASSVVHNTEAFF. CDR3 bases: TGTGCCAGCAGTGTGGTACACAACACTGAAGCTTTCTTT.